This is a list of T cell receptor beta chains from one sample in a study of T cell repertoires in cytomegalovirus infection. Antigens of these TCRs are unknown. TCRdb called the reads again in MiXCR, with one record for every CDR3 protein. The data contain 100,000 to 150,000 distinct CDR3 sequences, 20% to 30% of them seen just once; the ten biggest clones take up roughly 35%. The material sequenced was PBMCs, sequenced either directly or after in vitro stimulation (not recorded which). The origin of the receptors is a human donor in good health (CMV status not recorded). Some clones in this sample may be carry-over from other donors' samples. Both conserved end residues are part of each CDR3. Fields, in order: clone size, D gene, V gene, J gene, CDR3 protein, CDR3 DNA. The D gene is left open where the match is weak. Some rows mark clone size as missing; the rest say once, few, many or name a class of expanded clone.

>.|.|TRBV9|TRBJ1-1
CASSVVAGANTEAFF
TGTGCCAGCAGCGTAGTGGCAGGGGCGAACACTGAAGCTTTCTTT
>few|.|TRBV27|TRBJ1-4
CASSSGLEWNEKLFF
TGTGCCAGCAGTTCCGGACTCGAATGGAATGAAAAACTGTTTTTT
>.|.|TRBV7-9|TRBJ2-1
CASSSETSPLIYNEQFF
TGTGCCAGCAGCTCCGAAACTAGTCCCCTCATCTACAATGAGCAGTTCTTC
>.|TRBD2|TRBV18|TRBJ2-7
CASSPGGSYEQYF
TGTGCCAGCAGCCCCGGGGGGTCCTACGAGCAGTACTTC
>.|.|TRBV19|TRBJ1-1
CASSNGITEAFF
TGTGCCAGTAGTAACGGGATCACTGAAGCTTTCTTT
>many|TRBD1|TRBV7-9|TRBJ1-6
CASSIVQGNSPLHF
TGTGCCAGCAGCATCGTACAGGGGAATTCACCCCTCCACTTT
>many|TRBD1|TRBV7-6|TRBJ2-3
CASSLGQGAAFAQYF
TGTGCCAGCAGCTTAGGACAGGGGGCTGCCTTTGCGCAGTATTTT
>few|TRBD1|TRBV10-1|TRBJ2-2
CASSGSPGQGHKENTGELFF
TGCGCCAGCAGTGGAAGTCCGGGACAGGGGCACAAAGAGAACACCGGGGAGCTGTTTTTT
>.|.|TRBV7-2|TRBJ2-1
CASSLGQESEQFF
TGTGCCAGCAGCTTAGGGCAAGAAAGTGAGCAGTTCTTC
>.|TRBD2|TRBV7-2|TRBJ2-5
CASSPREGRTQYF
TGTGCCAGCAGCCCCCGGGAGGGCCGCACCCAGTACTTC
>.|.|TRBV7-2|TRBJ1-1
CASSLDAGYEAFF
TGTGCCAGCAGCCTAGACGCTGGGTACGAAGCTTTCTTT
>.|.|TRBV6-5|TRBJ2-1
CASSSSLGALGGNEQFF
TGTGCCAGCAGTTCATCCCTGGGGGCACTAGGGGGTAATGAGCAGTTCTTC
>few|TRBD1|TRBV7-9|TRBJ1-4
CASSPDRGYDEKLFF
TGTGCCAGCAGCCCGGACAGGGGATACGATGAAAAACTGTTTTTT
>few|.|TRBV3-1|TRBJ2-3
CASSPRSGLVFGTDTQYF
TGTGCCAGCAGCCCTAGGAGTGGGTTGGTATTCGGCACAGATACGCAGTATTTT
>many|TRBD1|TRBV12-3/TRBV12-4|TRBJ1-5
CASSSDRVSGQPQHF
TGTGCCAGCAGTTCCGACAGGGTATCGGGCCAGCCCCAGCATTTT
>.|.|TRBV11-2|TRBJ2-1
CASSHSWGEQFF
TGTGCCAGCAGCCATAGCTGGGGTGAGCAGTTCTTC
>.|.|TRBV3-1|TRBJ1-1
CASSQESPGGTEAFF
TGTGCCAGCAGCCAAGAAAGCCCGGGGGGCACTGAAGCTTTCTTT
>few|.|TRBV19|TRBJ2-2
CASSLRPFETGELFF
TGTGCCAGTAGCTTAAGGCCCTTCGAGACCGGGGAGCTGTTTTTT
>.|.|TRBV19|TRBJ2-4
CASSPPTGAKNIQYF
TGTGCCAGTAGTCCCCCCACAGGGGCCAAAAACATTCAGTACTTC
>.|TRBD2|TRBV6-2/TRBV6-3|TRBJ2-5
CASSSPSGQETQYF
TGTGCCAGCAGTTCCCCTAGCGGCCAAGAGACCCAGTACTTC
>.|.|TRBV19|TRBJ2-1
CASSIVRAYNEQFF
TGTGCCAGTAGTATTGTTCGCGCATACAATGAGCAGTTCTTC
>.|.|TRBV27|TRBJ1-5
CASSLYTGRAQHF
TGTGCCAGCAGTTTATATACTGGGCGGGCCCAGCATTTT
>.|.|TRBV12-5|TRBJ1-5
CASGWGRNQPQHF
TGTGCTAGTGGTTGGGGTCGCAATCAGCCCCAGCATTTT
>few|.|TRBV6-2/TRBV6-3|TRBJ1-1
CASSYSDHRPMNTEAFF
TGTGCCAGCAGTTACTCCGATCACAGACCCATGAACACTGAAGCTTTCTTT
>.|.|TRBV28|TRBJ2-3
CASSKPPQGDTQYF
TGTGCCAGCAGTAAACCCCCACAGGGCGATACGCAGTATTTT
>.|.|TRBV6-1|TRBJ2-5
CASTPDGGRGETQYF
TGTGCCAGCACCCCTGATGGGGGGAGAGGAGAGACCCAGTACTTC
>few|.|TRBV6-2/TRBV6-3|TRBJ2-2
CASSFGRYHTGELFF
TGTGCCAGCAGTTTCGGGCGGTACCACACCGGGGAGCTGTTTTTT
>.|.|TRBV7-2|TRBJ1-1
CASSLDGTGMNTEAFF
TGTGCCAGCAGCTTAGACGGGACCGGCATGAACACTGAAGCTTTCTTT
>many|TRBD1|TRBV27|TRBJ1-2
CASKKTGSNGYTF
TGTGCCAGCAAGAAGACAGGGAGTAATGGCTACACCTTC
>few|.|TRBV5-1|TRBJ2-5
CASSFRPDQETQYF
TGCGCCAGCAGCTTTCGACCCGATCAAGAGACCCAGTACTTC
>.|.|TRBV29-1|TRBJ2-1
CSVTRGEQFF
TGCAGCGTAACTAGGGGTGAGCAGTTCTTC
>few|.|TRBV4-3|TRBJ2-6
CASSQGESGANVLTF
TGCGCCAGCAGCCAAGGGGAATCTGGGGCCAACGTCCTGACTTTC
>.|TRBD1|TRBV27|TRBJ1-1
CASSSGQDEAFF
TGTGCCAGCAGTTCCGGACAGGATGAAGCTTTCTTT
>few|.|TRBV7-2|TRBJ1-3
CASSSLGYGNTIYF
TGTGCCAGCAGCTCCCTGGGGTACGGAAACACCATATATTTT
>many|TRBD1|TRBV6-2/TRBV6-3|TRBJ2-7
CASSYDGQGLYEQYF
TGTGCCAGCAGTTACGACGGACAGGGTTTGTACGAGCAGTACTTC
>.|.|TRBV4-1|TRBJ2-5
CASSQEEHQETQYF
TGCGCCAGCAGCCAAGAGGAGCACCAAGAGACCCAGTACTTC
>few|.|TRBV3-1|TRBJ1-2
CASSALRRGDGYTF
TGTGCCAGCAGCGCCCTAAGGAGGGGCGATGGCTACACCTTC
>few|.|TRBV7-8|TRBJ1-6
CASSPGLNSPLHF
TGTGCCAGCAGCCCGGGACTGAATTCACCCCTCCACTTT
>.|TRBD1|TRBV18|TRBJ1-5
CASSYGTENQPQHF
TGTGCCAGCTCGTACGGGACAGAAAATCAGCCCCAGCATTTT
>.|TRBD2|TRBV29-1|TRBJ2-7
CSFGGLGTSGPYEQYF
TGCAGCTTTGGCGGCCTTGGGACTAGCGGACCCTACGAGCAGTACTTC
>few|TRBD2|TRBV27|TRBJ2-7
CASSFQREAYEQYF
TGTGCCAGCAGTTTCCAGCGGGAGGCCTACGAGCAGTACTTC
>.|TRBD2|TRBV7-2|TRBJ2-2
CASSWPSPDVAGKETGELFF
TGTGCCAGCAGCTGGCCATCCCCGGACGTAGCGGGAAAGGAAACCGGGGAGCTGTTTTTT
>.|TRBD1|TRBV4-3|TRBJ1-2
CASSQDLTGGLEVF
TGCGCCAGCAGCCAAGATCTAACAGGGGGCCTGGAGGTGTTC
>many|TRBD2|TRBV4-1|TRBJ2-3
CASSQTSGPQSARTDTQYF
TGCGCCAGCAGCCAGACTAGCGGTCCACAGTCCGCCCGCACAGATACGCAGTATTTT
>.|TRBD1|TRBV12-3/TRBV12-4|TRBJ1-1
CASSGSRGLGTEAFF
TGTGCCAGCAGCGGCTCCAGGGGGCTAGGGACTGAAGCTTTCTTT
>.|.|TRBV19|TRBJ2-1
CASSIRTAIYNEQFF
TGTGCCAGTAGTATACGGACAGCTATCTACAATGAGCAGTTCTTC
>many|TRBD2|TRBV12-3/TRBV12-4|TRBJ2-3
CATSSGRSTDTQYF
TGTGCCACCTCTAGCGGGAGAAGCACAGATACGCAGTATTTT
>.|.|TRBV20-1|TRBJ2-7
CSARDSFGNEQYF
TGCAGTGCTAGAGATTCTTTCGGGAACGAGCAGTACTTC
>.|.|TRBV10-3|TRBJ2-3
CAIRGPTDTQYF
TGTGCCATCAGGGGACCCACAGATACGCAGTATTTT
>many|.|TRBV7-2|TRBJ1-6
CASSFSPNSPLHF
TGTGCCAGCAGCTTCAGTCCGAATTCACCCCTCCACTTT
>.|.|TRBV19|TRBJ1-1
CASSMLEFEAFF
TGTGCCAGTAGTATGTTGGAGTTTGAAGCTTTCTTT
>few|TRBD1|TRBV18|TRBJ1-4
CASTGTGLREKLFF
TGTGCCAGCACCGGGACAGGGTTACGTGAAAAACTGTTTTTT
>.|.|TRBV4-2|TRBJ2-7
CASSPLEYSPYSYEQYF
TGTGCCAGCAGCCCCCTGGAGTACAGTCCATACTCCTACGAGCAGTACTTC
>.|TRBD2|TRBV28|TRBJ2-1
CASSLLAGINEQFF
TGTGCCAGCAGTTTACTAGCGGGGATCAATGAGCAGTTCTTC